These 9 T cell receptor beta chains were sequenced from one sample in a study of tumor and adjacent non-tumor tissue in lung cancer. The library came from three nested PCR rounds adapted from ARM-PCR protocols. TCRdb redid the calling of the multiplex PCR reads with MiXCR, one entry per CDR3 protein. This table has tens of thousands of distinct CDR3 sequences, roughly 66% appearing once. This sample's RNA came from whole unsorted tissue. Sample: lung tumor tissue. Every receptor here comes from a man between 60 and 75 years old with non-small cell lung cancer.

The chain couples TRBV24-1 to TRBJ2-1; D is uncertain. The V gene's germline CDR1 is KGHDR and CDR2 SFDVKD. The CDR3 spans 15 residues. Trimming stripped 8 bases from V and 4 bases from J, with 17 bases between. For the CDR3, the DNA is TGTGCCACCACTTATTCCCTTGGCACGTACAATGAGCAGTTCTTC. Its translation is CATTYSLGTYNEQFF.

This clonotype came up a few times. This could be a read error, since a much larger clone is one nucleotide away. The rearrangement uses TRBV30 and TRBJ2-3, with D perhaps TRBD1 (5 bases). The germline V gene has CDR1 GTSNPN and CDR2 SVGIG (reference sequence). The CDR3 is 14 amino acids. CDR3 coding DNA: TGTGACTGGAGTAGGGCAGGGAACACAGATACGCAGTATTTT. This sequence encodes CDWSRAGNTDTQYF.

Note on this clonotype: This may be a read error: a much more frequent sequence differs by one nucleotide. This sequence joins TRBV12-3 or TRBV12-4 and TRBJ2-1; D is perhaps TRBD1 (6 bases). This CDR3 has 15 amino acids. The DNA for the CDR3 is TGTACCAGCACCCCCGGCCAGGGGTCCTACAATGAGCAGTTCTTC. Its translation is CTSTPGQGSYNEQFF.

As regards this clonotype: The CDR3 does not close with the conserved phenylalanine or tryptophan, likely indicating a read error. The chain combines TRBV7-8 with TRBJ2-5, with TRBD1 as a possible D gene (6 bases). Germline lookup yields CDR1 SGHVS and CDR2 FQNEAQ. The CDR3 has 13 amino acids. In DNA, the CDR3 is TGTGTCAGCAGCTTCAACAGGGAGGAGACCCAGTACTTA. As protein: CVSSFNREETQYL.

This clonotype occurred many times. The chain couples TRBV6-1 to TRBJ1-2; 7 bases align to TRBD1. CDR1 MNHNS and CDR2 SASEGT come from the germline V gene. Trimming cost V 2 bases and J 4 bases; bases outside gene matches: 10. There are 16 residues in the CDR3. The CDR3 DNA reads as TGTGCCAGCAGTGAATTGGGGAGGGGGCGAGGCTATGGCTACACCTTC. As protein: CASSELGRGRGYGYTF.

A word on this clonotype: The junction differs from germline at one of its ends, possibly a read error. V is TRBV20-1 and J is TRBJ2-1; TRBD2 matches 7 bases. The germline V gene has CDR1 DFQATT and CDR2 SNEGSKA (reference sequence). The CDR3 length is 15 residues. CDR3 in amino acids: CSAPQGGLVENGQSF. Here the CDR3 DNA reads TGCAGTGCCCCTCAAGGCGGACTAGTGGAGAATGGGCAGTCCTTC.

About this clonotype: One end of the junction does not line up with germline, which may come from a read error. The rearrangement uses TRBV12-3 or TRBV12-4 and TRBJ1-2; tentatively, D is TRBD1 (6 bases). CDR3 length equals 14 residues. Written as DNA, the CDR3 is TGTACCAGCAGCCCAACAAGGACAGCCTATGGCTACACCTTC. Its translation: CTSSPTRTAYGYTF.

With regard to this clonotype: This may stem from a read error, because a much larger clone lies one nucleotide away. The chain employs TRBV12-5 and TRBJ2-2; D is possibly TRBD1 (6 bases). The CDR3 loop spans 15 amino acids. The germline V gene encodes CDR1 LGHNT and CDR2 FRNRAP. The CDR3 DNA reads TGTGTTAGTGCCCAGGGGTGGGTCCGGCGCGGGGAGCTGTTTTTT. It translates to CVSAQGWVRRGELFF.

This chain joins TRBV7-3 and TRBJ1-2, with 7 bases fitting TRBD1. J gave up 6 bases and V 4 bases, and 11 bases lay outside the gene matches. This CDR3 region has 15 residues. Germline-derived CDR1 and CDR2 are SGHTA and FQGTGA. CDR3: CASSSLASGGDGYTF. The CDR3 region has the DNA TGTGCCAGCAGCTCGTTGGCCTCAGGGGGGGATGGCTACACCTTC.